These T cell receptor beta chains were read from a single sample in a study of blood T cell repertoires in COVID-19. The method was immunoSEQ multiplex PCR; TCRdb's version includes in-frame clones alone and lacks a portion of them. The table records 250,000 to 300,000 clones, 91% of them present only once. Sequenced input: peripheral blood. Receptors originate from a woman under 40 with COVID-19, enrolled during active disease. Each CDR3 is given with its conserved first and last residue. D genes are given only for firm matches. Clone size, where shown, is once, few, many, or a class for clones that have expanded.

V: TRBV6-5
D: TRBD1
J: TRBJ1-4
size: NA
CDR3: CASSPWDRASEKLFF
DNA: TGTGCCAGCAGTCCCTGGGACAGGGCTAGTGAAAAACTGTTTTTT

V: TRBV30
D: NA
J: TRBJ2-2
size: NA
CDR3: CAWSARSAGELFF
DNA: TGTGCCTGGAGTGCTCGGTCCGCCGGGGAGCTGTTTTTT

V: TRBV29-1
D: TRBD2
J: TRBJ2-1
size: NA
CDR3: CSALSRGEGNEQFF
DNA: TGCAGCGCCCTAAGTCGGGGGGAAGGGAATGAGCAGTTCTTC

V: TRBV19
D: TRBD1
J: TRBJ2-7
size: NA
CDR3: CASSIWTGDYEQYF
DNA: TGTGCCAGTAGTATCTGGACAGGCGACTACGAGCAGTACTTC

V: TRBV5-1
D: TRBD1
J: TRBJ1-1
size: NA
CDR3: CASSPGTAFNTEAFF
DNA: TGCGCCAGCTCACCGGGGACAGCGTTTAACACTGAAGCTTTCTTT

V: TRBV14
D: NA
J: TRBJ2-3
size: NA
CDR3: CASSQGGTSTDTQYF
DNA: TGTGCCAGCAGCCAAGGGGGGACTAGCACAGATACGCAGTATTTT

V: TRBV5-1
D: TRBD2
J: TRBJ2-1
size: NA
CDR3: CASSFIAGGVSNEQFF
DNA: TGCGCCAGCAGCTTTATAGCGGGAGGGGTCTCCAATGAGCAGTTCTTC

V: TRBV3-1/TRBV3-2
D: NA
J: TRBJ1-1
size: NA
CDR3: CASSQEWAANTEAFF
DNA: TGTGCCAGCAGCCAAGAATGGGCAGCCAACACTGAAGCTTTCTTT

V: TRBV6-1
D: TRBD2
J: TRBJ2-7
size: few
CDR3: CASSALGLAGGLEQYF
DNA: TGTGCCAGCAGTGCCTTGGGACTAGCGGGAGGACTCGAGCAGTACTTC

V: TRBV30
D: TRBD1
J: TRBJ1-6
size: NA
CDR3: CAWSVGTGGSPLHF
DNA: TGTGCCTGGAGTGTGGGGACAGGCGGTTCACCCCTCCACTTT

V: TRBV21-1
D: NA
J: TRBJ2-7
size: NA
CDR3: CASSKFSRDNSYEQYF
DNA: TGTGCCAGCAGCAAGTTCTCGAGGGATAACTCCTACGAGCAGTACTTC

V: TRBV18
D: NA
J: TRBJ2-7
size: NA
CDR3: CASSPPGGFHEQYF
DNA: TGTGCCAGCTCACCCCCTGGAGGGTTCCACGAGCAGTACTTC

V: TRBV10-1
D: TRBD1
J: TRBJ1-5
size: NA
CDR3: CASSGQGYNQPQHF
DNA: TGCGCCAGCAGTGGACAGGGGTACAATCAGCCCCAGCATTTT

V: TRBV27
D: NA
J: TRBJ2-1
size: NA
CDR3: CASSLSYLGDEQFF
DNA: TGTGCCAGCAGTTTAAGCTACCTAGGGGATGAGCAGTTCTTC

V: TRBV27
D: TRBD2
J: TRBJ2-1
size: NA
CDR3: CASSPFGEREGEQFF
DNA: TGTGCCAGCAGTCCCTTTGGTGAGCGGGAGGGTGAGCAGTTCTTC